One TCR beta chain is described in this entry. Its matching antigen is unknown. The entry originates in a study of cytomegalovirus exposure and HLA in healthy donors. Amplification used 60 Vbeta primers and 13 Jbeta primers. Produced via immunoSEQ multiplex PCR; TCRdb's table is partial and in-frame only. The sample has roughly 170,000 clones, about 68% seen once; the top ten hold approximately 2.3%. Study-wide findings and caveats: Being indistinguishable, some V segments were excluded, TRBV6-2 and TRBV6-3 among them. Association of a missense DCLRE1C variant with TCR beta V- and J-gene trimming was reported in a later analysis.

After removal of 4 bases from V and 3 bases from J, the junction contained 2 bases not matched to a gene. Germline V gene sequence: CDR1 SEHNR, CDR2 FQNEAQ (reference sequence). The CDR3 loop spans 14 amino acids. The chain is built from TRBV7-9 and TRBJ1-5; the match to TRBD1 covers 8 bases. The sequence came from a female donor in good health and CMV-seronegative. The specimen sequenced was PBMCs. CDR3 nucleotide sequence: TGTGCCAGCAGCTGGACAGGGAACAATCAGCCCCAGCATTTT. Its protein product is CASSWTGNNQPQHF.